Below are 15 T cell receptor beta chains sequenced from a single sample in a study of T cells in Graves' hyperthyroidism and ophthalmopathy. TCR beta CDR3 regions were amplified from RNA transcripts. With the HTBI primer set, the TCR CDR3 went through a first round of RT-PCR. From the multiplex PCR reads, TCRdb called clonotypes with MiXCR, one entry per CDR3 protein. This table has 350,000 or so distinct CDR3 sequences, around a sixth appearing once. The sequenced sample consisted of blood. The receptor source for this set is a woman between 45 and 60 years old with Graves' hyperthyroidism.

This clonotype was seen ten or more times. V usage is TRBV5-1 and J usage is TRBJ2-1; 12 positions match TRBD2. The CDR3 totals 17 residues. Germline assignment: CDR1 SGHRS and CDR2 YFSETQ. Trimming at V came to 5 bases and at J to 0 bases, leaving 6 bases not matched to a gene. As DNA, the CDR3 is TGCGCCAGCAGGGAGACTAGCGGGAGCCACTCCTACAATGAGCAGTTCTTC. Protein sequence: CASRETSGSHSYNEQFF.

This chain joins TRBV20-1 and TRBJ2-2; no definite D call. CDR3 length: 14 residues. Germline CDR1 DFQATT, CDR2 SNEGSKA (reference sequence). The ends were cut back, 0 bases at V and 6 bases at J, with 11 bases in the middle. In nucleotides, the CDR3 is TGCAGTGCTAGAGATCAGGATCGCTCCGGGGAGCTGTTTTTT. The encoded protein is CSARDQDRSGELFF.

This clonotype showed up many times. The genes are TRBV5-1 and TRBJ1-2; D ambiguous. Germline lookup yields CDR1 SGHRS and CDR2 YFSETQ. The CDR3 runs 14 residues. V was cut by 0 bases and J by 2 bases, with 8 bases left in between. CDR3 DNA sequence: TGCGCCAGCAGCTTGGGGGAGTCGAACTATGGCTACACCTTC. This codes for CASSLGESNYGYTF.

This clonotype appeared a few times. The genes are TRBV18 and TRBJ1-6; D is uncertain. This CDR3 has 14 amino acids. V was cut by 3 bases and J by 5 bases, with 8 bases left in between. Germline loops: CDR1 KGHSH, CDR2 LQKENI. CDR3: CASSPTADNSPLHF. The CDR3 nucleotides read TGTGCCAGCTCACCGACCGCTGATAATTCACCCCTCCACTTT.

CDR3 DNA sequence: TGCGCCAGCAGCTCCCGGGGCGGAGGGGTTGGAAACACCATATATTTT. Its translation is CASSSRGGGVGNTIYF. This chain connects TRBV5-1 to TRBJ1-3; tentative D call: TRBD1 (5 bases). Germline values: CDR1 SGHRS, CDR2 YFSETQ. The ends were cut back, 3 bases at V and 3 bases at J, with 16 bases in the middle. This CDR3 comprises 16 residues. Complete variable domain (other parts from reference TRBV5-1 and TRBJ1-3): KAGVTQTPRYLIKTRGQQVTLSCSPISGHRSVSWYQQTPGQGLQFLFEYFSETQRNKGNFPGRFSGRQFSNSRSEMNVSTLELGDSALYLCASSSRGGGVGNTIYFGEGSWLTVV.

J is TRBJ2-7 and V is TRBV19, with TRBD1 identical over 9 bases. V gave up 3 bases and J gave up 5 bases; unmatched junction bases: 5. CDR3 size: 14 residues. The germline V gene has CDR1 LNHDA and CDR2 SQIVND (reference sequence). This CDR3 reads CASSIGGTGNEQYF. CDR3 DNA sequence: TGTGCCAGTAGTATTGGCGGGACAGGGAACGAGCAGTACTTC.

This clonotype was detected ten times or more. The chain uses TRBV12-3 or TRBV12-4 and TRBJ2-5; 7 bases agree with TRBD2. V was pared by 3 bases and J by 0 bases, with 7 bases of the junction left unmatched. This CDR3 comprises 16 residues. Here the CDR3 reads CASSFGGGGHQETQYF. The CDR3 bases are TGTGCCAGCAGTTTTGGTGGCGGGGGACACCAAGAGACCCAGTACTTC.

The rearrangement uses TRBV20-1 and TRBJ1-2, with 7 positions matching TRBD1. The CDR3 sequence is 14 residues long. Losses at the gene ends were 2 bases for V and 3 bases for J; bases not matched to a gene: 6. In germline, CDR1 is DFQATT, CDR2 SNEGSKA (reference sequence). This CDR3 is CSARTPGQDYGYTF. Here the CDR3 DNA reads TGCAGTGCTAGAACCCCCGGACAGGACTATGGCTACACCTTC.

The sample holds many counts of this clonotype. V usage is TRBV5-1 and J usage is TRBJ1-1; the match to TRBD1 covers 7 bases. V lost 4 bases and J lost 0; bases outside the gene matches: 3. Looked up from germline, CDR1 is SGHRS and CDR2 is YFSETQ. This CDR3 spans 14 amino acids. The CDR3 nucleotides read TGCGCCAGCAGCCAGACAGGGATGAACACTGAAGCTTTCTTT. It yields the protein CASSQTGMNTEAFF.

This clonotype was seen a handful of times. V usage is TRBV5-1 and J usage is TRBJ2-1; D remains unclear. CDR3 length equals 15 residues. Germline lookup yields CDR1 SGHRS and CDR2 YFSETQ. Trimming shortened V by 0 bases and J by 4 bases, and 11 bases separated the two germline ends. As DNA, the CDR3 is TGCGCCAGCAGCTTGGATCTCACCCCTTACAATGAGCAGTTCTTC. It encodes CASSLDLTPYNEQFF.

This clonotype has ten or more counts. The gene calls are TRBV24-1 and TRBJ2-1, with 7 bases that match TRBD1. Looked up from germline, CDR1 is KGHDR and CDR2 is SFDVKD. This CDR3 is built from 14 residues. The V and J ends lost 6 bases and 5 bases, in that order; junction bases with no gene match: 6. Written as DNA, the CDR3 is TGTGCCACCAGTAAGGACAGGTCCAACAATGAGCAGTTCTTC. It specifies CATSKDRSNNEQFF.

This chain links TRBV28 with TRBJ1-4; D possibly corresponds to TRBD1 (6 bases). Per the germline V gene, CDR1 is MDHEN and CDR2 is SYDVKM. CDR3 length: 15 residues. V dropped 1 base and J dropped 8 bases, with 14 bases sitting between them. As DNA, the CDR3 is TGTGCCAGCAGTTTATTCAGGGGCCGAGAGGAAAAACTGTTTTTT. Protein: CASSLFRGREEKLFF.

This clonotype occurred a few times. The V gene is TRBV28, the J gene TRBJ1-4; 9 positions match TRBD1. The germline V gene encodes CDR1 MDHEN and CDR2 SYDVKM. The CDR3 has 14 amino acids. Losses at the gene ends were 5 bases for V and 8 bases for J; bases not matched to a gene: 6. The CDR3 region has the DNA TGTGCCAGCAGTGTGGGGGACAGGGACGAAAAACTGTTTTTT. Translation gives CASSVGDRDEKLFF.

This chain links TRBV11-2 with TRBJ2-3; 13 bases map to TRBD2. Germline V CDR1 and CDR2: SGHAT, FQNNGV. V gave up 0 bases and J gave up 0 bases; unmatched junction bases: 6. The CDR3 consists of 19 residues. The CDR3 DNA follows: TGTGCCAGCAGCTTAGATCGGGGGACTAGCGGGGAAAGCACAGATACGCAGTATTTT. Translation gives CASSLDRGTSGESTDTQYF.

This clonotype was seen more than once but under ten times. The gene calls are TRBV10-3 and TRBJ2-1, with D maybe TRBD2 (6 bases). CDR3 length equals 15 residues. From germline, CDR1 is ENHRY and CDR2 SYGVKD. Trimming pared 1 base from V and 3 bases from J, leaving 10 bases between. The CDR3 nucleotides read TGTGCCATCAGTGAGTACGTCGGGAGCTACAATGAGCAGTTCTTC. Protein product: CAISEYVGSYNEQFF.